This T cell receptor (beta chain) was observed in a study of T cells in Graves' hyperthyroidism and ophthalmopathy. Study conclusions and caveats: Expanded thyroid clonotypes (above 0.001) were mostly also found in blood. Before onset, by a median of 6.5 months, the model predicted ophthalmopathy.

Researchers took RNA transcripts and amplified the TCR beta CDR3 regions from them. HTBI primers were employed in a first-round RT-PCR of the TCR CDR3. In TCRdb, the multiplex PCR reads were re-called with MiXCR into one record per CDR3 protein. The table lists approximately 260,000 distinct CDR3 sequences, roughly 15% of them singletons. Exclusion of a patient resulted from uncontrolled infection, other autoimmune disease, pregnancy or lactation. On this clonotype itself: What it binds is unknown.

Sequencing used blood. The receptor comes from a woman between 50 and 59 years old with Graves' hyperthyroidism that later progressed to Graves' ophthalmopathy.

CDR3 DNA sequence: TGCAGCGGACAGGTCTCGCTTGGAGATACGCAGTATTTT. It yields the protein CSGQVSLGDTQYF. The chain employs TRBV29-1 and TRBJ2-3, with D maybe TRBD1 (6 bases). Germline V gives CDR1 SQVTM, CDR2 ANQGSEA. V was pared by 7 bases and J by 5 bases, with 16 bases between. CDR3 size: 13 residues.